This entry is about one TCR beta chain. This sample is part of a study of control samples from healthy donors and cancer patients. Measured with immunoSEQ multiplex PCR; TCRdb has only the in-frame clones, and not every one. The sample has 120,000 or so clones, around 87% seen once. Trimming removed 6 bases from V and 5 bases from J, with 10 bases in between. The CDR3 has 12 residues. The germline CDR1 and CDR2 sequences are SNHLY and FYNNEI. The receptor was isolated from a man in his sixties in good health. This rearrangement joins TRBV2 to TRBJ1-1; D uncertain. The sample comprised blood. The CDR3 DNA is TGTGCCAGCAGCCTAACTACAACTGAAGCTTTCTTT. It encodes CASSLTTTEAFF.